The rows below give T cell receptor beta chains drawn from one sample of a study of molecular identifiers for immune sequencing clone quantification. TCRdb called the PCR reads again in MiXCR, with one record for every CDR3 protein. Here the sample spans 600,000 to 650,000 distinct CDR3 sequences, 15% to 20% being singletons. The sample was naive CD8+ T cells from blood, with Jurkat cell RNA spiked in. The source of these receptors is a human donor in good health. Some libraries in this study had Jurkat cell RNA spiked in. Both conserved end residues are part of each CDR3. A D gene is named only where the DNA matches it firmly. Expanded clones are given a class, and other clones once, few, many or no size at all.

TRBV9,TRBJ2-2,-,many,TGTGCCAGCAGCGTAGTTGGGGTTCCCGGGGAGCTGTTTTTT,CASSVVGVPGELFF
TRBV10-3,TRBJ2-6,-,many,TGTGCCATCAGTGAAGGTACAGGTGGGGCCAACGTCCTGACTTTC,CAISEGTGGANVLTF
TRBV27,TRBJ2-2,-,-,TGTGCCAGCAGTTATTGGCAGCGGAACACCGGGGAGCTGTTTTTT,CASSYWQRNTGELFF
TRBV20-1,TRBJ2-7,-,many,TGCAGTGCTAGAGACTCGGGGGTTTACGAGCAGTACTTC,CSARDSGVYEQYF
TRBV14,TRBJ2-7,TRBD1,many,TGTGCCAGCAGCCCTAAAATGGGACAGTTTTTAATCCACGAGCAGTACTTC,CASSPKMGQFLIHEQYF
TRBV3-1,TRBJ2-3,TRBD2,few,TGTGCCAGCAGCCCGCTATCAACCCCCCTAGCGGGGGGGCAGGATACGCAGTATTTT,CASSPLSTPLAGGQDTQYF
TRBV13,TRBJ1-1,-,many,TGTGCCAGCAGATCGAGAGGGGGAGTGAACACTGAAGCTTTCTTT,CASRSRGGVNTEAFF
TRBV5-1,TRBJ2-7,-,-,TGCGCCAGCAGCTTGGGCAACAGCTACGTGCAGTACTTC,CASSLGNSYVQYF
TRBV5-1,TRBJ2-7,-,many,TGCGCCAGCAGCGAGGGCATGACCGGATACGAGCAGTACTTC,CASSEGMTGYEQYF
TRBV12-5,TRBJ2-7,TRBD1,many,TGTGCTAGTGGTTTGTCCACTAATCCGGGACAGATAACATACGAGCAGTACTTC,CASGLSTNPGQITYEQYF
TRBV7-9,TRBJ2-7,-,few,TGTGCCAGCAGCCCCCGTTTTGGGACTGCACCCCTCGAGCAGTACTTC,CASSPRFGTAPLEQYF
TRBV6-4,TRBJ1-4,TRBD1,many,TGTGCCAGGTCAGTGGGACAGAGGAATGAAAAACTGTTTTTT,CARSVGQRNEKLFF
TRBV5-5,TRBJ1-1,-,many,TGTGCCAGCAGCACTGGCCTGTCGGCCGAAGCTTTCTTT,CASSTGLSAEAFF
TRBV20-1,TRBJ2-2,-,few,TGCAGTGCTAGCGGGATCCCCCCACCGTTCGGGGAGCTGTTTTTT,CSASGIPPPFGELFF
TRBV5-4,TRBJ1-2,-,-,TGTGCCAGCAGCTCCGCCTCTCTGGCCTATGGCTACACCTTC,CASSSASLAYGYTF
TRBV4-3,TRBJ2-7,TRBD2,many,TGCGCCAGCAGCCTGGACCCCGGACTAGGCTACGAGCAGTACTTC,CASSLDPGLGYEQYF
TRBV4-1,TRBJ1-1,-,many,TGCGCCAGCAGCCAAGAAGAGGGCGTGAACACTGAAGCTTTCTTT,CASSQEEGVNTEAFF
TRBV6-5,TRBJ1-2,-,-,TGTGCCAGCAGTTACTTGGACGCAGCTAACTATGGCTACACCTTC,CASSYLDAANYGYTF
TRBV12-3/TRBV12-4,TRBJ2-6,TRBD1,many,TGTGCCAGCAGCCTAGGACAGGGAGGCTTTGGGGCCAACGTCCTGACTTTC,CASSLGQGGFGANVLTF
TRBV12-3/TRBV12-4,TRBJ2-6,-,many,TGTGCCAGCAGAGGGGTGGCCAACGTCCTGACTTTC,CASRGVANVLTF
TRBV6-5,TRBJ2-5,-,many,TGTGCCAGCCAACTATTTCTTAACTACCAAGAGACCCAGTACTTC,CASQLFLNYQETQYF
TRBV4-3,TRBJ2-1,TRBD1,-,TGCGCCAGCAGCCAAGAATCAGGGGGCGCACAGGTTTTTGAGCAGTTCTTC,CASSQESGGAQVFEQFF
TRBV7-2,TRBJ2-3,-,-,TGTGCCAGCAGCCCACAGAGCGGGGACAACAATAACACAGATACGCAGTATTTT,CASSPQSGDNNNTDTQYF
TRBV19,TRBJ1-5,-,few,TGTGCCAGTAGTATGGGTGTGGGTCAGCCCCAGCATTTT,CASSMGVGQPQHF
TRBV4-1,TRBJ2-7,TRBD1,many,TGCGCCAGCAGCCAAGGGGACAGCTCCTACGAGCAGTACTTC,CASSQGDSSYEQYF
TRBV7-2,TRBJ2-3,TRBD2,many,TGTGCCAGCAGCTTATTCCCCCAGCGGGAGGTCGTCCCAGATACGCAGTATTTT,CASSLFPQREVVPDTQYF
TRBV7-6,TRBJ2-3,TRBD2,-,TGTGCCAGCAATAAACTAGCGGGAGGGCCGATAGATACGCAGTATTTT,CASNKLAGGPIDTQYF
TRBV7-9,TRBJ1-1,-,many,TGTGCCAGCAGCTTAGCAGGCTCGGCAGCTTTCTTT,CASSLAGSAAFF
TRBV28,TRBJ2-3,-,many,TGTGCCAGCCGTAGTCGCGGGACAGATACGCAGTATTTT,CASRSRGTDTQYF
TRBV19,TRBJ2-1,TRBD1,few,TGTGCCAGTAGTATCACAGGACAGGTCTCCTACAATGAGCAGTTCTTC,CASSITGQVSYNEQFF
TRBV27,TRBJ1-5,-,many,TGTGCCAGCAGGTCTGACAGTCGCAATCAGCCCCAGCATTTT,CASRSDSRNQPQHF
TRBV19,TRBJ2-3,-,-,TGTGCCAGTAGTATAATGTTCCAGGGGGGGGGCTCGGAAGATACGCAGTATTTT,CASSIMFQGGGSEDTQYF
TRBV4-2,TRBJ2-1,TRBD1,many,TGTGCCAGCAGCCAAAGCAGCAGGGGGTACGAGCAGTTCTTC,CASSQSSRGYEQFF
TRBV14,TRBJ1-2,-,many,TGTGCCAGCAGCCAAGTTCAAAACTATGGCTACACCTTC,CASSQVQNYGYTF
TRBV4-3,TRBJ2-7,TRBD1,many,TGCGCCAGCAGCCAGCGCGGGACAGGGATCAACGAGCAGTACTTC,CASSQRGTGINEQYF
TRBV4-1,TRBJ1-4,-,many,TGCGCCAGCAGCCAGACCGGGATCGCTAATGAAAAACTGTTTTTT,CASSQTGIANEKLFF
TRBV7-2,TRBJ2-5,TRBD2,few,TGTGCCAGCAGCTGGAGCGGGGGGGATCAAGAGACCCAGTACTTC,CASSWSGGDQETQYF
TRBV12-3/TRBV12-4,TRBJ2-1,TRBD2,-,TGTGCCAGCATGAGTCGGCGGGGGGCTCTCAATGAGCAGCTCTTC,CASMSRRGALNEQLF
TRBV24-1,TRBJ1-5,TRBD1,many,TGTGCCACCATTAGGACAGGGATAATTCAGCCCCAGCATTTT,CATIRTGIIQPQHF
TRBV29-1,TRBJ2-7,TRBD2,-,TGCAGCGTTGGACATAGAGGGACTAGCGGGCTAACCTACGAGCAGTACTTC,CSVGHRGTSGLTYEQYF
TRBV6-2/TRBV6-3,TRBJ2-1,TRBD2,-,TGTGCCAGCAGTTATCCCACGGATAGCGGGGGGGTAGAGCAGTTCTTC,CASSYPTDSGGVEQFF
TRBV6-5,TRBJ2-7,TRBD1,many,TGTGCCAGCAGTTACCAAACAGGGGCTTGGGAGCAGTACTTC,CASSYQTGAWEQYF
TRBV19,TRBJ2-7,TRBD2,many,TGTGCCAGTAGCCCGGGACTAGTCTACGAGCAGTACTTC,CASSPGLVYEQYF
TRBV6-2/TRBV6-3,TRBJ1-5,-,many,TGTGCCAGCAGTTACCTCCCAGACAATCAGCCCCAGCATTTT,CASSYLPDNQPQHF